The 3 T cell receptor beta chains below come from one sample, sequenced in a study of blood T cells in healthy people across ages (dated by TCRdb to 2013 to 2016). The library was built by means of 5' RACE. Sequencing was carried out with an Illumina HiSeq 2500. A second PCR of roughly 7 to 11 cycles was performed with a sample-barcoded 5' primer and a J-beta primer mix. TCRdb cleaned the public reads at Q25 with fastp, built clones with MiXCR and kept in-frame beta chains. Each record represents a unique CDR3 protein, reported with the most common genes and DNA among its rows. The sample has about 670,000 distinct CDR3 sequences on record, more than 45% of them singletons. The ten largest clones add up to roughly 12% of the sample. Source material: blood. These TCRs come from a woman at least 80 years old in good health.

This clonotype occurred many times. The chain combines TRBV3-1 with TRBJ2-7; D remains unclear. The CDR3 is made up of 14 amino acids. V was trimmed by 4 bases and J by 0 bases, leaving 10 bases between them. The germline V gene encodes CDR1 LGHDT and CDR2 YNNKEL (reference sequence). For the CDR3, the DNA is TGTGCCAGCAGCCTACGCGGCTTCTCCTACGAGCAGTACTTC. Translating it yields CASSLRGFSYEQYF.

This clonotype appeared many times. The chain is built from TRBV27 and TRBJ2-7, with D possibly being TRBD1 (5 bases). Germline assignment: CDR1 MNHEY and CDR2 SMNVEV (reference sequence). The germline V and J ends were trimmed by 8 bases and 5 bases, with 19 bases remaining between them. The CDR3 is made up of 14 amino acids. CDR3 bases: TGTGCCAGCCGACCGTACTCGCAGGGAAACGAGCAGTACTTC. Encoded protein: CASRPYSQGNEQYF.

This clonotype was detected ten times or more. The chain recombines TRBV2 with TRBJ2-7; 8 positions agree with TRBD2. With 7 bases clipped from V and 6 bases from J, the junction kept 14 bases outside the gene matches. This CDR3 comprises 15 residues. Looked up from germline, CDR1 is SNHLY and CDR2 is FYNNEI. The CDR3 DNA is TGTGCCAGCAAAGTACGAGCGGGAGACAAAAGCGAGCAGTACTTC. It codes for CASKVRAGDKSEQYF.